This TCR beta chain was observed in a study of T cell responses to AZD1222 COVID-19 vaccine. With 0 bases removed from V and 4 bases from J, the gap between germline ends came to 9 bases. The CDR3 consists of 14 residues. Germline values: CDR1 MNHEY, CDR2 SVGAGI. Profiled with immunoSEQ multiplex PCR; TCRdb holds only in-frame clones, not every one. This repertoire shows some 150,000 clones, 90% found once; its top ten account for roughly 3.1%. V usage is TRBV6-5 and J usage is TRBJ1-2, with a tentative D call TRBD1 (5 bases). The sequence was obtained from an adult who received the AZD1222 COVID-19 vaccine. The specimen comprised peripheral blood, sampled 28 days after the second AZD1222 dose. In nucleotides, the CDR3 is TGTGCCAGCAGTTACTCAGCCGGGGCCTATGGCTACACCTTC. It codes for CASSYSAGAYGYTF.